The TCR beta chain under discussion was sequenced for a study of shared clonotypes between healthy human individuals. Study information: CD8 memory received one plate per donor, CD8 naive two, CD4 memory three and CD4 naive three. General study findings and limits: Clonotype sharing among donors, it was expected, would be affected by sequencing depth.

Investigators spread the genomic DNA of each subset evenly over several immunoSEQ plates. The protocol was immunoSEQ multiplex PCR, while the TCRdb copy is restricted to in-frame clones and leaves out a portion. The sample has around 2,000,000 clones; about 93% are singletons. Naive-designated CD8 cells lacked CD45RO, were positively enriched for CCR7, and omitted terminally differentiated effector memory CD45RA+ cells. With regard to this clone: Its matching antigen is unknown. Other nucleotide sequences in the sample specify the same CDR3.

CDR1 is MNHNY and CDR2 is SVGAGI in the germline V gene (reference sequence). The CDR3 runs 12 residues. The V gene lost 0 bases and the J gene lost 7 bases, with 6 bases spanning the gap. Material: naive CD8+ T cells from PBMCs. This receptor was taken from a man aged 18 to 30 in good health. Some clones in this sample may be carry-over from other donors' samples. The rearrangement links TRBV6-6 to TRBJ1-2; D is uncertain. CDR3 in amino acids: CASSYSGGGYTF. The CDR3 DNA reads as TGTGCCAGCAGTTACTCGGGTGGTGGCTACACCTTC.